The next 29 T cell receptor beta chains were all read from a single sample in a study of blood T cell repertoires in COVID-19 (TCRdb year 2020). The library came from the immunoSEQ multiplex PCR assay. This immuneACCESS table, as held by TCRdb, lists in-frame sequences with V and J called but not all clones. Of the missing ones, under half trace to an unresolved V gene in checked studies; the others have no known cause. The sample profile shows 7,000 to 9,500 clones; around four fifths of them were found once. About a tenth of the sample rests with the top ten. Specimen: peripheral blood. Receptors originate from a human donor in a cohort sampled during active COVID-19.

This chain links TRBV19 with TRBJ2-3; D is perhaps TRBD2 (6 bases). The CDR3 extends over 17 amino acids. Germline CDR1 and CDR2: LNHDA and SQIVND (reference sequence). V was pared by 6 bases and J by 6 bases, with 25 bases between. CDR3 sequence (DNA): TGTGCCAGTAGAGACCCGGGCCTCCCCGGCGGGGTGGATACGCAGTATTTT. It specifies CASRDPGLPGGVDTQYF.

The genes are TRBV14 and TRBJ2-1; D remains ambiguous. Trimming took off 1 base at V and 9 bases at J, with 7 bases between the two ends. Germline-derived CDR1 and CDR2 are SGHDN and FVKESK. This CDR3 region has 12 residues. DNA for the CDR3: TGTGCCAGCAGCCAAGGTGGCTTTGAGCAGTTCTTC. Its translation: CASSQGGFEQFF. Full variable domain (rest looked up from reference TRBV14 and TRBJ2-1): EAGVTQFPSHSVIEKGQTVTLRCDPISGHDNLYWYRRVMGKEIKFLLHFVKESKQDESGMPNNRFLAERTGGTYSTLKVQPAELEDSGVYFCASSQGGFEQFFGPGTRLTVL.

V and J are TRBV29-1 and TRBJ2-7; 13 bases agree with TRBD2. The V segment lost 5 bases and the J segment 3 bases; nucleotides outside the gene matches: 4. This CDR3 is built from 14 residues. Germline CDR1 is SQVTM and CDR2 is ANQGSEA. CDR3 coding DNA: TGCAGCGTTCCCGGACTAGCGGGGGACTACGAGCAGTACTTC. Amino acid sequence: CSVPGLAGDYEQYF.

J is TRBJ2-1 and V is TRBV7-2, with TRBD1 as a possible D gene (7 bases). Trimming stripped 1 base from V and 7 bases from J, with 14 bases between. Germline loops: CDR1 SGHTA, CDR2 FQGNSA. The CDR3 length is 15 residues. This chain's CDR3 is CASSLGRGRGNEQFF. The CDR3 DNA sequence: TGTGCCAGCAGCTTAGGGAGGGGGCGAGGGAATGAGCAGTTCTTC.

The gene calls are TRBV7-2 and TRBJ1-5; unclear D gene. The length of the CDR3 is 13 residues. Germline V gene data show CDR1 as SGHTA and CDR2 as FQGNSA. Trimming pared 1 base from V and 5 bases from J, leaving 6 bases between. The CDR3 loop is CASSLERYQPQHF. CDR3 DNA: TGTGCCAGCAGCTTAGAGAGGTATCAGCCCCAGCATTTT.

This chain connects TRBV30 to TRBJ1-5, with D possibly matching TRBD1 (5 bases). The CDR3 covers 14 residues. Germline values: CDR1 GTSNPN, CDR2 SVGIG (reference sequence). The V gene lost 2 bases and the J gene lost 4 bases, with 12 bases spanning the gap. In nucleotides, the CDR3 is TGTGCCTGGAGTTACTCCGGGGGTAATCAGCCCCAGCATTTT. Translated: CAWSYSGGNQPQHF.

The chain carries TRBV7-2 and TRBJ2-2; 13 bases line up with TRBD2. Trimming cost V 6 bases and J 5 bases; bases outside gene matches: 3. This CDR3 contains 15 residues. In germline, CDR1 is SGHTA, CDR2 FQGNSA. Here the CDR3 DNA reads TGTGCCAGCAGGGCGGGACTAGCGGGGACCGGGGAGCTGTTTTTT. This encodes CASRAGLAGTGELFF.

This rearrangement joins TRBV14 to TRBJ2-7, with TRBD2 identical over 7 bases. In germline, CDR1 is SGHDN, CDR2 FVKESK. CDR3 length: 15 amino acids. J lost 0 bases, V lost 4 bases, and 6 bases had no gene match. The CDR3 nucleotides are TGTGCCAGCAGCCCCCTGGGGGGGAGCTCCTACGAGCAGTACTTC. Protein: CASSPLGGSSYEQYF.

This chain joins TRBV20-1 and TRBJ1-2, with D possibly being TRBD1 (5 bases). Germline lookup yields CDR1 DFQATT and CDR2 SNEGSKA (reference sequence). Trimming left V 6 bases short and J 4 bases short, with 9 bases between. The CDR3 runs 11 residues. Written as DNA, the CDR3 is TGCAGTGCCAGGGAAACCTATGGCTACACCTTC. Residues: CSARETYGYTF.

The genes are TRBV3-1 (or the pseudogene TRBV3-2) and TRBJ2-1; D is perhaps TRBD2 (6 bases). The V gene lost 3 bases and the J gene lost 12 bases, with 18 bases spanning the gap. CDR3 size: 14 residues. From germline, CDR1 is LGHDT and CDR2 YNNKEL (reference sequence). CDR3: CASSHGTRYAGQFF. DNA of the CDR3: TGTGCCAGCAGCCACGGGACTCGTTACGCCGGGCAGTTCTTC.

The chain combines TRBV7-2 with TRBJ2-5; 14 bases are a match to TRBD2. Losses at the gene ends were 5 bases for V and 5 bases for J; bases not matched to a gene: 7. Germline V CDR1 and CDR2: SGHTA, FQGNSA. This CDR3 is 16 amino acids long. As DNA, the CDR3 is TGTGCCAGCAGCCCCCGACTAGCGGGGGGGCGGGAGACCCAGTACTTC. This codes for CASSPRLAGGRETQYF. Full variable domain (rest looked up from reference TRBV7-2 and TRBJ2-5): GAGVSQSPSNKVTEKGKDVELRCDPISGHTALYWYRQSLGQGLEFLIYFQGNSAPDKSGLPSDRFSAERTGGSVSTLTIQRTQQEDSAVYLCASSPRLAGGRETQYFGPGTRLLVL.

V and J are TRBV2 and TRBJ2-7; TRBD1 agrees at 8 bases. Germline CDR1 reads SNHLY; CDR2 reads FYNNEI. The J segment lost 0 bases and the V segment lost 7 bases, leaving 8 bases of the junction unmatched. The CDR3 contains 15 residues. The CDR3 DNA sequence: TGTGCCAGCAACCTGGGACAGGCGAGCTCCTACGAGCAGTACTTC. This codes for CASNLGQASSYEQYF.

The chain couples TRBV27 to TRBJ1-1; a possible D gene is TRBD1 (5 bases). The CDR3 is 14 amino acids. The germline gives CDR1 MNHEY, CDR2 SMNVEV (reference sequence). Between the trimmed V and J ends, which lost 5 bases and 2 bases, there was a span of 12 bases. The CDR3 nucleotides read TGTGCCAGCAGTGGTAGGGGCACTAACACTGAAGCTTTCTTT. Amino acids: CASSGRGTNTEAFF.

This clone was detected a few times. The chain is built from TRBV6-2 or TRBV6-3 and TRBJ2-7; 9 bases map to TRBD1. Germline loops: CDR1 MNHEY, CDR2 SVGEGT. The CDR3 runs to 13 residues. V lost 7 bases to trimming and J lost 6 bases; unmatched junction nucleotides: 7. This chain's CDR3 is CASIPTGGGEQYF. Written as DNA, the CDR3 is TGTGCCAGCATCCCGACAGGGGGAGGCGAGCAGTACTTC.

The gene calls are TRBV5-6 and TRBJ1-2; a possible D gene is TRBD1 (6 bases). V was shortened by 0 bases and J by 6 bases, with 6 bases between the two germline ends. The germline gives CDR1 SGHDT, CDR2 YYEEEE. The CDR3 sequence is 12 residues long. The CDR3 DNA sequence: TGTGCCAGCAGCTTGGCAGGGGATGGCTACACCTTC. Translating it yields CASSLAGDGYTF.

This chain connects TRBV30 to TRBJ2-7; TRBD2 is a possible D gene (6 bases). Trimming stripped 1 base from V and 4 bases from J, with 14 bases between. The CDR3 consists of 14 residues. Germline V gene lookup returns CDR1 GTSNPN and CDR2 SVGIG (reference sequence). The CDR3, as DNA: TGTGCCTGGAGTGGGCGGGACGGATTATACGAGCAGTACTTC. This translates into CAWSGRDGLYEQYF.

This chain connects TRBV30 to TRBJ1-4; 9 bases are a match to TRBD1. The CDR3 loop spans 15 amino acids. Trimming at V came to 0 bases and at J to 7 bases, leaving 6 bases not matched to a gene. Germline CDR1 GTSNPN, CDR2 SVGIG (reference sequence). CDR3 region: CAWSVKDRGFEKLFF. DNA of the CDR3: TGTGCCTGGAGTGTAAAGGACAGGGGTTTTGAAAAACTGTTTTTT. Drawing the rest from reference TRBV30 and TRBJ1-4, the complete variable domain is SQTIHQWPATLVQPVGSPLSLECTVEGTSNPNLYWYRQAAGRGLQLLFYSVGIGQISSEVPQNLSASRPQDRQFILSSKKLLLSDSGFYLCAWSVKDRGFEKLFFGSGTQLSVL.

The rearrangement links TRBV6-2 or TRBV6-3 to TRBJ1-5; a possible D gene is TRBD1 (5 bases). The germline V gene has CDR1 MNHEY and CDR2 SVGEGT. V lost 6 bases and J 0 bases, leaving 12 bases between the germline ends. This CDR3 region has 15 residues. CDR3 nucleotides: TGTGCCAGCAGCCCCTCAGGACATAGCAATCAGCCCCAGCATTTT. This gives the protein CASSPSGHSNQPQHF.

The chain is built from TRBV7-2 and TRBJ1-2, with 11 bases matching TRBD1. In germline, CDR1 is SGHTA, CDR2 FQGNSA. The ends lost 3 bases at V and 12 bases at J; junction bases unmatched: 9. CDR3 length equals 14 residues. CDR3 sequence reads: CASSFPPGQGGNTF. The CDR3 region has the DNA TGTGCCAGCAGCTTCCCTCCGGGACAGGGGGGCAACACCTTC.

This chain links TRBV5-1 with TRBJ1-4; 7 bases agree with TRBD1. The V gene's germline CDR1 is SGHRS and CDR2 YFSETQ. V was pared by 4 bases and J by 0 bases, with 6 bases of the junction left unmatched. CDR3 length equals 16 residues. In DNA form, the CDR3 reads TGCGCCAGCAGCACCACCGGACAGGCAACTAATGAAAAACTGTTTTTT. Protein product: CASSTTGQATNEKLFF.

The chain carries TRBV4-1 and TRBJ2-2; D remains ambiguous. This CDR3 has 16 amino acids. V dropped 4 bases and J dropped 3 bases, with 15 bases sitting between them. Germline CDR1 reads MGHRA; CDR2 reads YSYEKL. This CDR3 is CASSPLGRSDTGELFF. The CDR3 region has the DNA TGCGCCAGCAGCCCCCTGGGCCGGTCAGACACCGGGGAGCTGTTTTTT.

The rearrangement joins TRBV2 to TRBJ1-2; 8 nucleotides line up with TRBD1. The CDR3 loop spans 15 amino acids. J lost 3 bases, V lost 2 bases, and 5 bases had no gene match. Germline-derived CDR1 and CDR2 are SNHLY and FYNNEI. CDR3 protein: CASSERQGAYYGYTF. The CDR3 nucleotides read TGTGCCAGCAGTGAAAGGCAGGGGGCTTACTATGGCTACACCTTC.

This chain connects TRBV6-4 to TRBJ2-2; possible D gene TRBD1, 5 bases. The CDR3 covers 13 residues. V was clipped by 2 bases and J by 5 bases, with 6 bases between them. Germline V gene sequence: CDR1 MRHNA, CDR2 SNTAGT. CDR3 sequence: CASSDQGTGELFF. CDR3 nucleotide sequence: TGTGCCAGCAGTGACCAGGGAACCGGGGAGCTGTTTTTT.

The chain recombines TRBV11-2 with TRBJ2-1; D possibly corresponds to TRBD2 (6 bases). The CDR3 totals 17 residues. The germline V gene has CDR1 SGHAT and CDR2 FQNNGV. With 1 base removed from V and 0 bases from J, the gap between germline ends came to 13 bases. CDR3 nucleotide sequence: TGTGCCAGCAGCTTAGTTTTGGGGGGAAGCTCCTACAATGAGCAGTTCTTC. Residues: CASSLVLGGSSYNEQFF. The whole variable domain, filled in from reference TRBV11-2 and TRBJ2-1, reads EAGVAQSPRYKIIEKRQSVAFWCNPISGHATLYWYQQILGQGPKLLIQFQNNGVVDDSQLPKDRFSAERLKGVDSTLKIQPAKLEDSAVYLCASSLVLGGSSYNEQFFGPGTRLTVL.

This clone was found a few times. The rearrangement uses TRBV19 and TRBJ1-5; no clear D. The CDR3 extends over 16 amino acids. The germline V gene has CDR1 LNHDA and CDR2 SQIVND (reference sequence). Trimming removed 7 bases from V and 2 bases from J, with 18 bases in between. CDR3 nucleotide sequence: TGTGCCAGTACCCTAGGATTGGGTTTTGGCAATCAGCCCCAGCATTTT. This translates into CASTLGLGFGNQPQHF.

The chain joins TRBV6-5 to TRBJ1-1; maybe TRBD1 (6 bases). The germline V gene encodes CDR1 MNHEY and CDR2 SVGAGI. The CDR3 extends over 11 amino acids. The ends were cut back, 6 bases at V and 5 bases at J, with 7 bases in the middle. DNA of the CDR3: TGTGCCAGCAGCCAGGGGACTGAAGCTTTCTTT. Residues: CASSQGTEAFF.

This rearrangement joins TRBV5-6 to TRBJ2-7; D unresolved. This CDR3 is built from 14 residues. Germline V gene sequence: CDR1 SGHDT, CDR2 YYEEEE. Trimming took off 0 bases at V and 5 bases at J, with 12 bases between the two ends. In nucleotides, the CDR3 is TGTGCCAGCAGCTTGGCCGGGTTTTTTAACGAGCAGTACTTC. Translated: CASSLAGFFNEQYF.

In its sample, this clone was seen once. The rearrangement uses TRBV30 and TRBJ2-1; 13 positions agree with TRBD2. Germline CDR1 and CDR2: GTSNPN and SVGIG (reference sequence). The CDR3 has 16 amino acids. Trimming at V came to 5 bases and at J to 0 bases, leaving 4 bases not matched to a gene. The CDR3 region has the DNA TGTGCCTGGGGGGGACTAGCGGGGAGCTCCTACAATGAGCAGTTCTTC. Protein: CAWGGLAGSSYNEQFF.

The rearrangement joins TRBV7-2 to TRBJ2-3, with 8 bases matching TRBD2. From germline, CDR1 is SGHTA and CDR2 FQGNSA. The CDR3 contains 16 residues. V was clipped by 6 bases and J by 5 bases; unmatched bases: 13. The CDR3 reads CASSQARGGYRDTQYF. In DNA, the CDR3 is TGTGCCAGCAGTCAAGCCCGGGGGGGCTACCGAGATACGCAGTATTTT.